Following are 18 T cell receptor beta chains from one sample sequenced in a study of PD-L1 blockade in urothelial cancer. TCRdb's copy holds only in-frame clones and misses some; the assay was immunoSEQ multiplex PCR. The sample has about 90,000 clones, more than 85% seen once; the top ten hold 8% to 9.5%. The specimen was PBMCs, collected around atezolizumab (anti-PD-L1) treatment. The receptor source for this set is a man in his 60s with urothelial cancer.

V and J are TRBV18 and TRBJ2-1, with TRBD2 matching over 8 bases. V shed 8 bases, J shed 5 bases, and the junction held 8 bases outside the gene matches. The V gene's germline CDR1 is KGHSH and CDR2 LQKENI. CDR3 length equals 14 residues. Written as DNA, the CDR3 is TGTGCCAGCCCATCCGGGACTAGTAACAATGAGCAGTTCTTC. This gives the protein CASPSGTSNNEQFF.

This chain uses TRBV5-1 with TRBJ2-1; D might be TRBD2 (7 bases). V was pared by 10 bases and J by 2 bases, with 19 bases between. CDR3 length: 15 residues. Germline CDR1 is SGHRS and CDR2 is YFSETQ. The CDR3 region has the DNA TGCGCCTCCGCTGGGGGGGCGGGCACCTACAATGAGCAGTTCTTC. Protein: CASAGGAGTYNEQFF.

The chain links TRBV29-1 to TRBJ2-7; D perhaps matches TRBD1 (6 bases). The CDR3 extends over 14 amino acids. Germline V lookup: CDR1 SQVTM, CDR2 ANQGSEA. The ends were cut back, 4 bases at V and 2 bases at J, with 15 bases in the middle. In DNA form, the CDR3 reads TGCAGCGTTGGATTCCAGGGGAGCCCCTACGAGCAGTACTTC. Protein sequence: CSVGFQGSPYEQYF.

With regard to this clone: The junction differs from germline at one of its ends, possibly a read error. The chain employs TRBV9 and TRBJ2-7; a possible D gene is TRBD2 (5 bases). This CDR3 contains 14 residues. Germline assignment: CDR1 SGDLS and CDR2 YYNGEE. The CDR3 is CASSVVVDSDEQYF. CDR3 nucleotides: TGTGCCAGCAGCGTAGTTGTGGACTCCGACGAGCAGTACTTC.

The V call is TRBV4-3, the J call TRBJ1-4; the match to TRBD1 covers 10 bases. V lost 4 bases, J lost 8 bases, and 7 bases stayed unmatched. Germline CDR1 LGHNA, CDR2 YSLEER. The CDR3 length is 15 residues. The CDR3, as DNA: TGCGCCAGCAGCCCTCAGGGGGACAGGGGAGAAAAACTGTTTTTT. Residues: CASSPQGDRGEKLFF.

V and J are TRBV15 and TRBJ1-5; D is uncertain. Deletions cut 0 bases from V and 3 bases from J, with 9 bases between. The CDR3 has 15 residues. Germline V gives CDR1 LNHNV, CDR2 YYDKDF (reference sequence). The CDR3 DNA follows: TGTGCCACCAGCAGAGACGGGATCGACAATCAGCCCCAGCATTTT. Translated, it gives CATSRDGIDNQPQHF.

V gene TRBV30 combines with J gene TRBJ2-7, with 7 bases lining up with TRBD1. The CDR3 has 15 amino acids. V shed 4 bases and J 2 bases; nucleotides not matched to a gene: 11. Per germline, CDR1 GTSNPN and CDR2 SVGIG (reference sequence). The DNA of the CDR3 is TGTGCCTGGAACGACCAGGGGGAACTCACCTACGAGCAGTACTTC. Amino acids: CAWNDQGELTYEQYF.

This rearrangement joins TRBV4-1 to TRBJ1-5; 9 nucleotides align to TRBD1. The CDR3 sequence is 15 residues long. V lost 5 bases and J lost 3; bases outside the gene matches: 5. Per the germline V gene, CDR1 is MGHRA and CDR2 is YSYEKL. In nucleotides, the CDR3 is TGCGCCAGCAGCGTGGGACAGGGAAACAATCAGCCCCAGCATTTT. Its protein is CASSVGQGNNQPQHF.

This clone was seen a handful of times. The chain joins TRBV19 to TRBJ1-2; tentatively, D is TRBD1 (5 bases). CDR3 length equals 12 residues. V gave up 5 bases and J gave up 10 bases, with 14 bases separating them. The germline V gene has CDR1 LNHDA and CDR2 SQIVND (reference sequence). CDR3 DNA: TGTGCCAGTAGTGGTACAGGCCAGGTCTACACCTTC. Translation: CASSGTGQVYTF. The full variable domain, with the rest looked up from reference TRBV19 and TRBJ1-2, is DGGITQSPKYLFRKEGQNVTLSCEQNLNHDAMYWYRQDPGQGLRLIYYSQIVNDFQKGDIAEGYSVSREKKESFPLTVTSAQKNPTAFYLCASSGTGQVYTFGSGTRLTVV.

J is TRBJ1-5 and V is TRBV30, with 9 bases fitting TRBD1. CDR3 size: 15 residues. V was pared by 2 bases and J by 7 bases, with 9 bases of the junction left unmatched. Germline CDR1 reads GTSNPN; CDR2 reads SVGIG (reference sequence). CDR3 loop: CAWSPTGGSSQPQHF. CDR3 DNA: TGTGCCTGGAGTCCAACAGGGGGCAGCAGCCAGCCCCAGCATTTT.

The CDR3 bases are TGTGCCAGCACTCATCTTGGGACAGAGTATGGCTACACCTTC. This translates into CASTHLGTEYGYTF. The rearrangement uses TRBV27 and TRBJ1-2; the match to TRBD1 covers 7 bases. CDR3 size: 14 residues. Per the germline V gene, CDR1 is MNHEY and CDR2 is SMNVEV (reference sequence). Trimming cost V 7 bases and J 5 bases; bases outside gene matches: 10.

The gene calls are TRBV10-1 and TRBJ2-5, with no clear D. The germline V gene encodes CDR1 WNHNN and CDR2 SYGVQD (reference sequence). The CDR3 is 13 amino acids. V was cut by 2 bases and J by 5 bases, with 9 bases left in between. The DNA of the CDR3 is TGCGCCAGCAGTGAGCACGGTCCTGAGACCCAGTACTTC. This gives the protein CASSEHGPETQYF.

V usage is TRBV9 and J usage is TRBJ2-1, with a weak D call TRBD1 (5 bases). The CDR3 spans 15 residues. V lost 0 bases to trimming and J lost 2 bases, with 9 bases between them. Germline CDR1 and CDR2: SGDLS and YYNGEE. The CDR3 DNA reads TGTGCCAGCAGCGTAGTGGGGCACGCCTACAATGAGCAGTTCTTC. Translating it yields CASSVVGHAYNEQFF.

Concerning this clone: The sample has other DNA sequences that encode this CDR3 too. V is TRBV6-5 and J is TRBJ2-7; TRBD1 aligns across 10 bases. This CDR3 is 15 amino acids long. V shed 3 bases and J 3 bases; nucleotides not matched to a gene: 5. Germline CDR1 reads MNHEY; CDR2 reads SVGAGI. CDR3 DNA sequence: TGTGCCAGCAGTTATTCAGGGACAGGGGTCTACGAGCAGTACTTC. This codes for CASSYSGTGVYEQYF.

This clone was recorded once. The chain recombines TRBV6-5 with TRBJ1-2; 8 bases line up with TRBD1. The CDR3 length is 14 residues. With 5 bases clipped from V and 7 bases from J, the junction kept 9 bases outside the gene matches. Germline loops: CDR1 MNHEY, CDR2 SVGAGI. The CDR3 loop is CASSPQGARGGYTF. The CDR3, as DNA: TGTGCCAGCAGTCCCCAGGGGGCGCGGGGTGGCTACACCTTC.

In this sample, this clone turned up a few times. The gene calls are TRBV28 and TRBJ1-5; D perhaps matches TRBD1 (5 bases). This CDR3 contains 12 residues. CDR1 and CDR2 from the germline V gene are MDHEN and SYDVKM. V dropped 2 bases and J dropped 7 bases, with 6 bases sitting between them. The CDR3 DNA follows: TGTGCCAGCAGTTTAACAGGCCAGCCCCAGCATTTT. Encoded protein: CASSLTGQPQHF.

V is TRBV16 and J is TRBJ1-3; D is undetermined. Trimming removed 6 bases from V and 0 bases from J, with 9 bases in between. The CDR3 is 14 residues long. Germline assignment: CDR1 KGHSY and CDR2 FQNENV. The CDR3 sequence is CASSQANSGNTIYF. CDR3 DNA sequence: TGTGCCAGCAGTCAGGCAAACTCTGGAAACACCATATATTTT.

V usage is TRBV4-3 and J usage is TRBJ2-6; perhaps TRBD1 as D (6 bases). The CDR3 contains 17 residues. Per the germline V gene, CDR1 is LGHNA and CDR2 is YSLEER. The V gene lost 3 bases and the J gene lost 0 bases, with 12 bases spanning the gap. The CDR3 DNA sequence: TGCGCCAGCAGCCACCGACAGGAAACCTCTGGGGCCAACGTCCTGACTTTC. Translation gives CASSHRQETSGANVLTF.